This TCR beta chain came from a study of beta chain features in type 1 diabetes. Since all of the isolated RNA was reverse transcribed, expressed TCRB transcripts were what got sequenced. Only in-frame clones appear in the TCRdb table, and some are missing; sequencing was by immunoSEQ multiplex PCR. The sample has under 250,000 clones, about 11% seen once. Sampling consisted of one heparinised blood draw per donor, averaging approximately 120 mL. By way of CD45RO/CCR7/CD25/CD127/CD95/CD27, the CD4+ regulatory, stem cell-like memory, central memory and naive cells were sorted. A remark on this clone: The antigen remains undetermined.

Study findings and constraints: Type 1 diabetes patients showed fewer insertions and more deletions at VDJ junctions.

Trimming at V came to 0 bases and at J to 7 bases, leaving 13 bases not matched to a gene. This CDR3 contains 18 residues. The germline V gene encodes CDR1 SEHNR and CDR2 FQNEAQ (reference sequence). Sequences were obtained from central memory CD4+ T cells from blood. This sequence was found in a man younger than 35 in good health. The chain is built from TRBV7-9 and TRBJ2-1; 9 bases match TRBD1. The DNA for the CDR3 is TGTGCCAGCAGCTTAGCGCCACTCAAAGGACAGGGGAAGAATGAGCAGTTCTTC. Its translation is CASSLAPLKGQGKNEQFF.